These 7 T cell receptor beta chains came from one sample sequenced in a study of CD8 T cells in ankylosing spondylitis (dated by TCRdb to the late 2010s). Libraries were constructed by 5' RACE. This sample was sequenced with an Illumina HiSeq 2500. Through fastp at Q25 and MiXCR, TCRdb rebuilt clones from the public reads, retaining in-frame beta chains. One record per CDR3 amino acid sequence lists the most common genes and DNA. The sample profile shows a few hundred thousand distinct CDR3 sequences; about 11% of them were found once. The ten largest clones represent roughly 6.8% of the sample. Sequenced sample: blood, either unsorted or a sorted T cell fraction (not recorded which). The receptor source for this set is a male donor with ankylosing spondylitis or in good health (not recorded which).

The chain couples TRBV28 to TRBJ1-4; weak D call: TRBD1 (6 bases). CDR1 and CDR2 (germline): MDHEN, SYDVKM. There are 17 residues in the CDR3. The ends were cut back, 1 base at V and 8 bases at J, with 20 bases in the middle. The CDR3 region has the DNA TGTGCCAGCAGTTTATCTCAGAGGCGAGGGACATTCGAAAAACTGTTTTTT. Translating it yields CASSLSQRRGTFEKLFF.

The J gene is TRBJ2-7, the V gene TRBV7-9; D remains unclear. Germline V gives CDR1 SEHNR, CDR2 FQNEAQ (reference sequence). Deletions cut 1 base from V and 3 bases from J, with 10 bases between. The CDR3 spans 14 residues. The DNA of the CDR3 is TGTGCCAGCAGCTTAGGTATTAGTGACTACGAGCAGTACTTC. Amino acid sequence: CASSLGISDYEQYF. The full variable domain, completed using reference TRBV7-9 and TRBJ2-7, is DTGVSQNPRHKITKRGQNVTFRCDPISEHNRLYWYRQTLGQGPEFLTYFQNEAQLEKSRLLSDRFSAERPKGSFSTLEIQRTEQGDSAMYLCASSLGISDYEQYFGPGTRLTVT.

This clonotype has at least ten counts. This chain connects TRBV6-6 to TRBJ1-1, with D unresolved. V lost 6 bases, J lost 1 base, and 3 bases lay in between. The CDR3 is 11 residues long. The germline V gene has CDR1 MNHNY and CDR2 SVGAGI (reference sequence). CDR3 protein: CASRTNTEAFF. CDR3 DNA: TGTGCCAGCAGGACGAACACTGAAGCTTTCTTT.

The V call is TRBV12-3 or TRBV12-4, the J call TRBJ2-5; possibly TRBD1 for D (5 bases). The length of the CDR3 is 12 residues. V was trimmed by 10 bases and J by 5 bases, leaving 14 bases between them. The DNA for the CDR3 is TGTGCCACTTCCAGGGTTGGGGAGACCCAGTACTTC. Its protein product is CATSRVGETQYF.

This clonotype was found many times. This chain links TRBV29-1 with TRBJ2-7; the D is unclear. The V gene lost 6 bases and the J gene lost 7 bases, with 13 bases spanning the gap. The CDR3 runs 11 residues. Germline loops: CDR1 SQVTM, CDR2 ANQGSEA. CDR3 nucleotide sequence: TGCAGCGTGTCGGATGGGGTGGAGCAGTACTTC. Translated: CSVSDGVEQYF.

This clonotype was counted many times. The rearrangement joins TRBV12-3 or TRBV12-4 to TRBJ2-3; D uncertain. This CDR3 has 13 amino acids. Trimming cost V 7 bases and J 2 bases, with 10 bases left between them. The CDR3 here is CASNPSATDTQYF. Written as DNA, the CDR3 is TGTGCCAGCAACCCTTCGGCCACAGATACGCAGTATTTT.

This rearrangement joins TRBV4-1 to TRBJ2-5, with TRBD2 identical over 9 bases. After removal of 2 bases from V and 2 bases from J, the junction contained 3 bases not matched to a gene. In germline, CDR1 is MGHRA, CDR2 YSYEKL. The CDR3 extends over 15 amino acids. CDR3 in amino acids: CASSQRRGGQETQYF. The CDR3, as DNA: TGCGCCAGCAGCCAACGGCGGGGGGGACAAGAGACCCAGTACTTC.